This T cell receptor beta chain was found in a study of blood T cell repertoires in COVID-19. Participant-reported clinical history was the basis for cohort assignment. Some clones are missing from TCRdb's copy, which holds only in-frame ones; the method was immunoSEQ multiplex PCR. The sample records approximately 400,000 clones, roughly 91% being singletons. The clonotype was recovered from a woman in her late teens or twenties who had recovered from COVID-19. Material: PBMCs or T cells enriched from blood (not recorded which).

Written as DNA, the CDR3 is TGTGCCTGGAGTGGGGACAGGGGGAATAATAATTCACCCCTCCACTTT. This encodes CAWSGDRGNNNSPLHF. The chain uses TRBV30 and TRBJ1-6; 11 nucleotides agree with TRBD1. The CDR3 loop spans 16 amino acids. The V gene's germline CDR1 is GTSNPN and CDR2 SVGIG (reference sequence). V shed 1 base, J shed 5 bases, and the junction held 4 bases outside the gene matches.